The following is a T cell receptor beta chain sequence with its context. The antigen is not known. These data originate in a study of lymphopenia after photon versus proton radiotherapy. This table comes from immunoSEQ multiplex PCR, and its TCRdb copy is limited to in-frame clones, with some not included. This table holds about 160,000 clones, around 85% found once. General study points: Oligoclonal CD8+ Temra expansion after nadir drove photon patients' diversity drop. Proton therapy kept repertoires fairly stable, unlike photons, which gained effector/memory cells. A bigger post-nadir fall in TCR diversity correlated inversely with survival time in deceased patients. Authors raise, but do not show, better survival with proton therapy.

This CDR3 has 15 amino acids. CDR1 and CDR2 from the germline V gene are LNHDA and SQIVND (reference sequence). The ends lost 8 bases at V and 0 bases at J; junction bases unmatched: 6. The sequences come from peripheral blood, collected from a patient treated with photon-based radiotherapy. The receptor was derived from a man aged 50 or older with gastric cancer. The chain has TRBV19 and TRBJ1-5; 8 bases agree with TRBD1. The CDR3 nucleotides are TGTGCCAGTTTGACAGGGGCGACTAGCAATCAGCCCCAGCATTTT. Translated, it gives CASLTGATSNQPQHF. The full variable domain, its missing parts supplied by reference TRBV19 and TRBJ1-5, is DGGITQSPKYLFRKEGQNVTLSCEQNLNHDAMYWYRQDPGQGLRLIYYSQIVNDFQKGDIAEGYSVSREKKESFPLTVTSAQKNPTAFYLCASLTGATSNQPQHFGDGTRLSIL.